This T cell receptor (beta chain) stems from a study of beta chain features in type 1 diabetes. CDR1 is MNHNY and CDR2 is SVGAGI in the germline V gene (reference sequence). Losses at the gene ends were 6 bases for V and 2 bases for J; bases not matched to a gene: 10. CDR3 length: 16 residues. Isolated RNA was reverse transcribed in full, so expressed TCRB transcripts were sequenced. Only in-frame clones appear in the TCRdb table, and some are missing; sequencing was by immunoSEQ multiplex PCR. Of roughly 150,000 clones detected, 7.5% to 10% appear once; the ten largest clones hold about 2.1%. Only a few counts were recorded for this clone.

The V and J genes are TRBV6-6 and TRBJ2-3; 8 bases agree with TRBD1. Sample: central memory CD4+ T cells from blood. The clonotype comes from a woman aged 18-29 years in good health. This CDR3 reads CASSYPTGGSTDTQYF. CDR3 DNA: TGTGCCAGCAGCTACCCAACAGGGGGTTCCACAGATACGCAGTATTTT.